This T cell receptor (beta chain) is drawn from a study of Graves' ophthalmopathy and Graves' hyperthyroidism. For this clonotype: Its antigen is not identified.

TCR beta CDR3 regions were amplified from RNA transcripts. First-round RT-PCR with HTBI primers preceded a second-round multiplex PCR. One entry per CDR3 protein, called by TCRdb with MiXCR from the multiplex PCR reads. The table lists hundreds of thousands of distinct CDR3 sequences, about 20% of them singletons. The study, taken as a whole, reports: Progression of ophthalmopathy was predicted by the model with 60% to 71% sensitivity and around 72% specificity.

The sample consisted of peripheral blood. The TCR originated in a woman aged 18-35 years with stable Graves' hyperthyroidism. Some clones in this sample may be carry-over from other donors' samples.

The CDR3 sequence: CASRRGTPAYEQYF. The CDR3 coding sequence is TGTGCCAGCAGACGCGGGACACCTGCCTACGAGCAGTACTTC. The V gene is TRBV6-2 or TRBV6-3, the J gene TRBJ2-7, with D possibly being TRBD1 or TRBD2 (6 bases each). This CDR3 contains 14 residues. V was trimmed by 6 bases and J by 2 bases, leaving 14 bases between them. CDR1 is MNHEY and CDR2 is SVGEGT in the germline V gene.